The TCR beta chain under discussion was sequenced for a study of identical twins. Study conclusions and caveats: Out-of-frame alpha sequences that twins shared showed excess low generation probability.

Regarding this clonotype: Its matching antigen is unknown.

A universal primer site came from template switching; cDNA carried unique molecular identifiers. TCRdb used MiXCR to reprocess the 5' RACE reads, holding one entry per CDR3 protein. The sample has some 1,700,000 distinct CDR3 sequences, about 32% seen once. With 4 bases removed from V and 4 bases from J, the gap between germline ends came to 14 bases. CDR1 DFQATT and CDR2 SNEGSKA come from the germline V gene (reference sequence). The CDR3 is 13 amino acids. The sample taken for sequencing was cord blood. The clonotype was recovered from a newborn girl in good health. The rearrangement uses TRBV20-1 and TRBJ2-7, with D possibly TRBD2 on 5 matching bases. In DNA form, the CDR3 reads TGCAGTGCTATCGAAGGTAGGACTTACGAGCAGTACTTC. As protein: CSAIEGRTYEQYF.